This paragraph reports one T cell receptor beta chain. Antigen unknown. This sample stems from a study of CD8 T cells in Susac syndrome. The CDR3 totals 15 residues. The germline V gene has CDR1 SGHTA and CDR2 FQGTGA. J was trimmed by 3 bases and V by 5 bases; bases with no gene match: 7. Reverse transcription of about 0.5 to 1 ug RNA used random hexamers. The method of amplification for TCR beta CDR3 was immunoSEQ multiplex PCR, covering 54 Vbeta and 13 Jbeta. TCRdb reanalysed the immunoSEQ multiplex PCR reads using MiXCR and keeps one entry per CDR3 protein. The sample shows about 250,000 distinct CDR3 sequences, just under 95% of them seen only once. Notes on the study in general: Regarding the TCR sequencing and HLA analysis, the study admitted that a relatively small number of individuals were involved.

Sequencing targeted TCR beta in T cells from blood (CD8+ and CD4+). Treatment-naive patients with stable or active relapsing-remitting disease served as multiple sclerosis controls. The V gene is TRBV7-3, the J gene TRBJ2-5; 9 nucleotides align to TRBD1. The source of this sequence is a human donor with multiple sclerosis. The sequenced material came from CD4+ T cells from PBMCs. The CDR3 sequence: CASSQGTGREETQYF. CDR3 sequence (DNA): TGTGCCAGCAGCCAAGGGACAGGGAGGGAAGAGACCCAGTACTTC.